Listed below are T cell receptor beta chains from one sample, sequenced in a study of T cells in Graves' hyperthyroidism and ophthalmopathy. TCRdb analysed the multiplex PCR reads with MiXCR anew, one entry per CDR3 protein. Counted here are hundreds of thousands of distinct CDR3 sequences, roughly 40% occurring once; the ten biggest clones make up approximately 8.7%. Material for sequencing was blood. These receptors were obtained from a man in his late teens or twenties with Graves' hyperthyroidism. Both conserved end residues are part of each CDR3. The D gene is left open where the match is weak. Part of the rows lack a size; the others show once, few, many or a class for expanded clones.

d_gene | j_gene | abundance | v_gene | CDR3aa | CDR3nt
TRBD1 | TRBJ2-7 | NA | TRBV10-3 | CASKAHPGQAAFSYEQYF | TGTGCCAGTAAGGCCCACCCGGGACAGGCCGCCTTCTCCTACGAGCAGTACTTC
NA | TRBJ1-5 | few | TRBV7-8 | CASSLYVQGSNQPQHF | TGTGCCAGCAGCTTGTATGTTCAGGGTAGCAATCAGCCCCAGCATTTT
NA | TRBJ2-7 | few | TRBV7-9 | CASSLLGVSYEQYF | TGTGCCAGCAGCTTATTGGGGGTATCCTACGAGCAGTACTTC
NA | TRBJ2-7 | few | TRBV2 | CASSEDRAPNEQYF | TGTGCCAGCAGTGAAGACAGGGCCCCCAACGAGCAGTACTTC
TRBD1 | TRBJ2-2 | NA | TRBV7-9 | CASLSDRGNTGELFF | TGTGCCAGCCTATCTGACAGGGGGAACACCGGGGAGCTGTTTTTT
NA | TRBJ2-6 | NA | TRBV29-1 | CSFKDREANVLTF | TGCAGCTTCAAGGACCGCGAGGCCAACGTCCTGACTTTC
NA | TRBJ2-5 | NA | TRBV2 | CASSAGNTETQYF | TGTGCCAGCAGCGCCGGGAACACCGAGACCCAGTACTTC
TRBD1 | TRBJ1-5 | NA | TRBV7-2 | CASSDRGRWPQHF | TGTGCCAGCAGTGACAGGGGCCGTTGGCCCCAGCATTTT
TRBD1 | TRBJ2-6 | few | TRBV19 | CASSTWDRATSSGANVLTF | TGTGCCAGTAGTACCTGGGACAGGGCCACATCCTCTGGGGCCAACGTCCTGACTTTC
NA | TRBJ2-7 | few | TRBV4-1 | CASSQVGGTVYEQYF | TGCGCCAGCAGCCAAGTAGGAGGGACGGTCTACGAGCAGTACTTC
NA | TRBJ2-7 | NA | TRBV6-1 | CASSPHGRQRYEQYF | TGTGCCAGCAGTCCCCACGGAAGACAGCGCTACGAGCAGTACTTC
NA | TRBJ2-5 | NA | TRBV7-9 | CASSLLGSKAVQETQYF | TGTGCCAGCAGTCTCCTCGGATCCAAGGCCGTCCAAGAGACCCAGTACTTC
TRBD1 | TRBJ1-5 | many | TRBV20-1 | CSAWTGVLNQPQHF | TGCAGTGCTTGGACAGGGGTACTGAATCAGCCCCAGCATTTT
TRBD1 | TRBJ2-1 | NA | TRBV10-3 | CAISRTGEAYNEQFF | TGTGCCATCAGTCGGACAGGGGAAGCCTACAATGAGCAGTTCTTC
NA | TRBJ1-6 | NA | TRBV29-1 | CSLEGVSPLHF | TGCAGCTTAGAGGGCGTCTCACCCCTCCACTTT
TRBD1 | TRBJ1-1 | NA | TRBV5-1 | CASTGDRGNTEAFF | TGCGCCAGCACCGGGGACAGGGGGAACACTGAAGCTTTCTTT
TRBD1 | TRBJ1-1 | NA | TRBV9 | CASSPRGTGVNTEAFF | TGTGCCAGCAGCCCTCGAGGAACAGGGGTAAACACTGAAGCTTTCTTT
TRBD1 | TRBJ2-7 | many | TRBV15 | CATSRERQGLNEQYF | TGTGCCACCAGCAGAGAGAGACAGGGTCTCAACGAGCAGTACTTC
NA | TRBJ2-7 | NA | TRBV5-1 | CASSLGPPDPPWDEQYF | TGCGCCAGCAGCTTGGGGCCGCCCGATCCTCCCTGGGACGAGCAGTACTTC
NA | TRBJ1-1 | many | TRBV2 | CASSGYTGETEAFF | TGTGCCAGCAGTGGATACACCGGGGAAACTGAAGCTTTCTTT
NA | TRBJ2-7 | many | TRBV10-3 | CAITQDSYYEQYF | TGTGCCATCACACAGGACAGTTACTACGAGCAGTACTTC
NA | TRBJ1-2 | NA | TRBV29-1 | CSQPGHYGYTF | TGCAGCCAGCCGGGACACTATGGCTACACCTTC
NA | TRBJ1-6 | many | TRBV15 | CATSRDMGEIYSPLHF | TGTGCCACCAGCAGAGATATGGGTGAGATTTATTCACCCCTCCACTTT
NA | TRBJ2-7 | NA | TRBV7-9 | CASSFWDIRQYF | TGTGCCAGCAGCTTTTGGGACATCCGGCAGTACTTC
NA | TRBJ2-5 | NA | TRBV6-6 | CASSYRGF | TGTGCCAGCAGTTACCGAGGGTTC
TRBD2 | TRBJ2-5 | NA | TRBV4-1 | CASSQDWTSGGTTKETQYF | TGCGCCAGCAGCCAAGATTGGACTAGCGGGGGAACGACTAAAGAGACCCAGTACTTC
NA | TRBJ1-6 | many | TRBV12-3/TRBV12-4 | CASSSEWGNSPLHF | TGTGCCAGCAGTTCCGAATGGGGAAATTCACCCCTCCACTTT
NA | TRBJ1-2 | many | TRBV10-2 | CASSESSLWRANGYTF | TGCGCCAGCAGTGAGTCTAGTCTTTGGCGGGCGAATGGCTACACCTTC
NA | TRBJ1-1 | many | TRBV9 | CASSVGGLSTEAFF | TGTGCCAGCAGCGTAGGAGGGTTGAGCACTGAAGCTTTCTTT
NA | TRBJ1-5 | NA | TRBV7-2 | CASSLVPVGQPQHF | TGTGCCAGCAGCTTAGTGCCCGTCGGGCAGCCCCAGCATTTT
NA | TRBJ1-1 | few | TRBV20-1 | CSARGYFRGGGTTEAFF | TGCAGTGCTAGAGGCTACTTCAGGGGCGGTGGGACAACTGAAGCTTTCTTT
NA | TRBJ1-2 | NA | TRBV7-9 | CASSLVGEPSYGYTF | TGTGCCAGCAGCTTAGTCGGCGAGCCTTCCTATGGCTACACCTTC
TRBD1 | TRBJ1-6 | NA | TRBV6-2/TRBV6-3 | CASSYAGQGSSPLHF | TGTGCCAGCAGTTACGCAGGACAGGGGAGTTCACCCCTCCACTTT